This T cell receptor (beta chain) was recorded in a study of technical replicates of blood from a few donors. Germline CDR1 SGHNT, CDR2 YENEEA. This CDR3 region has 16 residues. V lost 0 bases and J lost 5; bases outside the gene matches: 2. Data came from immunoSEQ multiplex PCR; TCRdb stores just in-frame clones and leaves some out. Here the sample spans more than 90,000 clones, approximately 95% being singletons. The chain couples TRBV11-3 to TRBJ2-5; the match to TRBD2 covers 14 bases. Sequencing used T cells isolated from PBMCs. The TCR sequence derives from a human donor in good health. The DNA for the CDR3 is TGTGCCAGCAGCTTAGATGGGACTAGCGGGAGTGAGACCCAGTACTTC. Amino acid sequence: CASSLDGTSGSETQYF.